The clone carrying this T cell receptor (beta chain) was detected a few times. This sample is part of a study of shared T cell receptors in the human thymus. Data came from immunoSEQ multiplex PCR; TCRdb stores just in-frame clones and leaves some out. There are 550,000 to 800,000 clones in the sample; approximately 83% occur only once, and roughly 0.01% lies in the top ten. CDR3 length equals 16 residues. CDR1 and CDR2 from the germline V gene are SGHRS and YFSETQ. The trim removed 6 bases at V and 0 bases at J, leaving 12 bases unmatched. The data also belong to a second study, concerning human thymus T cells. That source notes: Donors were healthy Finnish babies undergoing corrective operations for congenital heart defects. Resections from corrective heart surgery supplied the thymus tissue.

The sequenced sample consisted of thymocytes. The origin of this receptor is a girl less than two years old with a congenital heart defect. The J gene is TRBJ2-7, the V gene TRBV5-1; 7 nucleotides match TRBD1. The CDR3 spells CASTLAPGQYSYEQYF. The CDR3 nucleotides are TGCGCCAGCACCCTTGCCCCGGGACAGTACTCCTACGAGCAGTACTTC.